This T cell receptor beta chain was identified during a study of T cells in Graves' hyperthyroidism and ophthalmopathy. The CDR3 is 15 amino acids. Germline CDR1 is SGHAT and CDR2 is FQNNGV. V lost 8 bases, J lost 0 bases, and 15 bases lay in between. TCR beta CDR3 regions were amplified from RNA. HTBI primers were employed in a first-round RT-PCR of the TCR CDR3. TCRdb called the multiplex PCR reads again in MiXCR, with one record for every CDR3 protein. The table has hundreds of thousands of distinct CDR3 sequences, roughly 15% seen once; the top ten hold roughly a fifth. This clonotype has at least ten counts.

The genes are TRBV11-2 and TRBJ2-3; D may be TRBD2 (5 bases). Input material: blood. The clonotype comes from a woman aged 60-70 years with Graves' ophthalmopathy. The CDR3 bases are TGTGCCAGCGGGGAGAACAGAGCTAGCACAGATACGCAGTATTTT. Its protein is CASGENRASTDTQYF.